The sequence of this TCR beta chain was determined in a study of shared clonotypes between healthy human individuals. General study points: When compared with the clonotypes that were shared by all four sorted-subset donors, the non-shared clonotypes turned out to have lower generation probabilities.

Sequenced by immunoSEQ multiplex PCR; TCRdb stores in-frame clones only, minus some. The sample contains about 600,000 clones, 97% of which appear only once. The ends lost 4 bases at V and 8 bases at J; junction bases unmatched: 21. CDR1 is SGHRS, CDR2 YFSETQ, per germline. This CDR3 spans 18 amino acids. Concerning this clone itself: The antigen is not known.

The split of CD4+ cells yielded CD45RA+ naive and CD45RA-negative memory subsets. The receptor was isolated from a woman under 40 in good health. Specimen: naive CD4+ T cells sorted from blood. As for subset: CD45RA+ positively selected. This sequence joins TRBV5-1 and TRBJ2-1; 7 nucleotides agree with TRBD2. The CDR3: CASSSRVGDYPRTYEQFF. CDR3 nucleotides: TGCGCCAGCAGCAGCCGAGTTGGGGACTATCCACGAACCTATGAGCAGTTCTTC.